The clone carrying this T cell receptor (beta chain) has only one observation. Its target is unknown. As defined, naive CD8 cells were CD45RO-negative and positively selected for CCR7, with terminally differentiated effector memory CD45RA+ cells excluded. Here immunoSEQ multiplex PCR was the method, and the copy in TCRdb shows in-frame clones only, minus some. This sample has around 640,000 clones, with roughly 96% found just once. The data derive from a study of shared clonotypes between healthy human individuals. Findings and limits, study-wide: Of the naive CD4 clonotypes, about 5% were shared across a handful of donors. Non-shared clonotypes had lower generation probabilities than those shared by all four donors.

The germline V and J ends were trimmed by 1 base and 2 bases, with 12 bases remaining between them. Germline CDR1 and CDR2: KGHSH and LQKENI. The CDR3 totals 16 residues. The sequence was collected from a woman in her thirties in good health. Sample: naive CD8+ T cells sorted from blood. The chain carries TRBV18 and TRBJ1-5; possibly TRBD1 for D (5 bases). This CDR3 reads CASSPLRVRGNQPQHF. CDR3 coding DNA: TGTGCCAGCTCACCACTCAGGGTCAGGGGCAATCAGCCCCAGCATTTT.